This T cell receptor beta chain was recovered during a study of human T cells and chemical hapten exposure. Study-level information: Patch tests put 0.01% DPC on the upper back, and the results were checked at 6 days. Slight volume differences across pooled libraries mainly accounted for varying per-sample TCR yields.

TCRdb re-analysed the RACE reads in MiXCR, keeping a single row per CDR3 protein. The sample has roughly 100,000 distinct CDR3 sequences, approximately 11% seen once. The length of the CDR3 is 14 residues. Per the germline V gene, CDR1 is MNHNS and CDR2 is SASEGT. V lost 7 bases, J lost 4 bases, and 16 bases lay in between. Time point in this sample: pre-sensitization, week 0. Noted treatment: therapeutic diphenylcyclopropenone sensitization with weekly scalp DPC. The chain carries TRBV6-1 and TRBJ1-1; no reliable D call. Sample: whole blood, taken in connection with sensitization to the hapten diphenylcyclopropenone (DPC). The source of this sequence is a woman aged 55-69 years with alopecia areata. Some clones in this sample may be carry-over from other donors' samples. The CDR3 sequence is CASMARLTGTEAFF. CDR3 bases: TGTGCCAGCATGGCACGGCTTACGGGCACTGAAGCTTTCTTT.